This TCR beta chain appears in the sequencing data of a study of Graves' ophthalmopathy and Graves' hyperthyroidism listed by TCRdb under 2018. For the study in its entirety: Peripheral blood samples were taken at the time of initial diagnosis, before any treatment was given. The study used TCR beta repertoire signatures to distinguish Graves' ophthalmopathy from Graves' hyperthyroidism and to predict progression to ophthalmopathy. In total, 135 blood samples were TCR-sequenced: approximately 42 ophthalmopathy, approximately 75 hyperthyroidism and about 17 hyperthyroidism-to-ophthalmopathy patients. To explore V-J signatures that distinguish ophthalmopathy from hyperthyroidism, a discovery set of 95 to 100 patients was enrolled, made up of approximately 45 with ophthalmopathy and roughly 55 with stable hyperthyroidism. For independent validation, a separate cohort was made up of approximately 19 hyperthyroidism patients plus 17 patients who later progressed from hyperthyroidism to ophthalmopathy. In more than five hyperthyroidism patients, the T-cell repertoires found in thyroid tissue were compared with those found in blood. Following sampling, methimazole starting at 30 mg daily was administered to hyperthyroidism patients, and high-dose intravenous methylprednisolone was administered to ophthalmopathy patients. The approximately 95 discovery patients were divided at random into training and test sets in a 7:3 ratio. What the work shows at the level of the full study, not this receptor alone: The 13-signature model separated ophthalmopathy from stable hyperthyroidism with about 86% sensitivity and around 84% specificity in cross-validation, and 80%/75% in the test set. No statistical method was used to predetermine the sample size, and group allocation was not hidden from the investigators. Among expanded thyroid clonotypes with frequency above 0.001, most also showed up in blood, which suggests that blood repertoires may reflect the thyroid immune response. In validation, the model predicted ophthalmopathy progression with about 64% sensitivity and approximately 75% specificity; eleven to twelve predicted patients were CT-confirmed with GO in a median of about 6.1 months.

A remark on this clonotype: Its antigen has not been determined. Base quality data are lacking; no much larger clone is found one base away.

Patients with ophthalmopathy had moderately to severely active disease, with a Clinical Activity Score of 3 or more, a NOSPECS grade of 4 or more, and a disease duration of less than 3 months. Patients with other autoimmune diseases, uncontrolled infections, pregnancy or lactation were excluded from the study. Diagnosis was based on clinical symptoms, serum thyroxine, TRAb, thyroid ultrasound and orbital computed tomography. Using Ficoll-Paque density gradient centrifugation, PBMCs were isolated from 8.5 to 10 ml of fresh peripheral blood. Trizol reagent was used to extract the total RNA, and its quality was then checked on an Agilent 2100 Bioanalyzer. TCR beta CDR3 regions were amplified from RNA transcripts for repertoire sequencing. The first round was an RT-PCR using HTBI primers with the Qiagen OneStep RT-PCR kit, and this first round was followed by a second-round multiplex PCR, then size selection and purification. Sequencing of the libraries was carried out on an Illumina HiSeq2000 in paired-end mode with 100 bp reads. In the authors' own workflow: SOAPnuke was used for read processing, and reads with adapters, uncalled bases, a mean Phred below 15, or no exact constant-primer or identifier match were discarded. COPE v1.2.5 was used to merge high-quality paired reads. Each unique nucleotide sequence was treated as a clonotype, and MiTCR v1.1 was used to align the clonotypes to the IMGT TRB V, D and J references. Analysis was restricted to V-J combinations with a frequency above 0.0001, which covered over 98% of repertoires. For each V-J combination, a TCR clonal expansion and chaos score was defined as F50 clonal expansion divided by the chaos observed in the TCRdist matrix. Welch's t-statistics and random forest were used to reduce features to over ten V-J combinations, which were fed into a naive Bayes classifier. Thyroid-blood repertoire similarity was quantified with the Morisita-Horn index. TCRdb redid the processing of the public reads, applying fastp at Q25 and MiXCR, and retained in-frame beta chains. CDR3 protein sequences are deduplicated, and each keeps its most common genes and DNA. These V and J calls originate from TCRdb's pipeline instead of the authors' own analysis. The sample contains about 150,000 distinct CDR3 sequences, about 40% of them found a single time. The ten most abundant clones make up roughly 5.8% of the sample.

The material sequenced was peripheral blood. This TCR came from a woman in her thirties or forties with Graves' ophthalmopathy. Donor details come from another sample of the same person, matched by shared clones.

The CDR3 corresponds to CASSFGAQREGEYAKNIQYF. The nucleotide sequence is TGTGCCAGCAGTTTTGGGGCCCAGCGGGAGGGCGAGTACGCCAAAAACATTCAGTACTTC. This receptor chain uses TRBV27 and TRBJ2-4, with TRBD2 identical over 10 junction bases. Looking up the germline V gene (reference sequence) yields CDR1 MNHEY and CDR2 SMNVEV. The junction shows trimming of 3 bases on V and 1 base on J, and the gene matches do not reach 15 bases of it. Measured from the cysteine to the phenylalanine, the CDR3 is 20 residues long. Only the CDR3 DNA is retained, 60 bases long and in frame from the first base.